This T cell receptor beta chain was documented in a study of blood T cell repertoires in COVID-19. Study information: Whether acute or convalescent, the COVID-19 samples came from the United States, Italy and Spain.

Clinical history reported by participants formed the basis on which cohorts were assigned. In the original analysis: It was from reference gene primer amplification that nucleated cell counts were estimated. Repertoires were generated with immunoSEQ multiplex PCR, while TCRdb's copy carries only in-frame clones and drops some. The V and J calls and the clone size are those of that table, but D and trimming were determined from the DNA. The sample lists 450,000 to 500,000 clones; around nine tenths were seen once. Trimming shortened V by 1 base and J by 3 bases, and 15 bases separated the two germline ends. The CDR3 covers 16 residues. Germline V gene lookup returns CDR1 SGHTS and CDR2 YDEGEE.

The chain employs TRBV5-8 and TRBJ2-3; weak D call: TRBD2 (7 bases). The source is an older woman who had recovered from COVID-19. Input material: PBMCs or T cells enriched from blood (not recorded which). In DNA, the CDR3 is TGTGCCAGCAGCTTGTCCTGGGGGCGGGGGACAGATACGCAGTATTTT. Translating it yields CASSLSWGRGTDTQYF.